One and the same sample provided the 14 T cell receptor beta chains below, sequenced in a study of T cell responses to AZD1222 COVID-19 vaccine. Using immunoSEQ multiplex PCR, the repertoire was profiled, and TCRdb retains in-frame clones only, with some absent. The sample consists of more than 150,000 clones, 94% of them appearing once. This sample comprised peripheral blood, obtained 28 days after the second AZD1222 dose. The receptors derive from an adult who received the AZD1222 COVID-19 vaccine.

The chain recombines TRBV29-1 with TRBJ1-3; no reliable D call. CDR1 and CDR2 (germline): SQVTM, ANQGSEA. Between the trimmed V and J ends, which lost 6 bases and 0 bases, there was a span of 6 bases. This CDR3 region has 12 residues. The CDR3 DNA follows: TGCAGCGTCTCGCCCTCTGGAAACACCATATATTTT. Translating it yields CSVSPSGNTIYF. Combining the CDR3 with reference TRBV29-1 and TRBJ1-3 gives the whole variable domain SAVISQKPSRDICQRGTSLTIQCQVDSQVTMMFWYRQQPGQSLTLIATANQGSEATYESGFVIDKFPISRPNLTFSTLTVSNMSPEDSSIYLCSVSPSGNTIYFGEGSWLTVV.

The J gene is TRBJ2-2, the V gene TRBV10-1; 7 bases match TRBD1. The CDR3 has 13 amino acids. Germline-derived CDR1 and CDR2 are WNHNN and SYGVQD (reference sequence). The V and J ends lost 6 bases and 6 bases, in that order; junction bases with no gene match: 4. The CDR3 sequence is CASRGTGAGELFF. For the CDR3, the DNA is TGCGCCAGCAGGGGAACAGGGGCCGGGGAGCTGTTTTTT.

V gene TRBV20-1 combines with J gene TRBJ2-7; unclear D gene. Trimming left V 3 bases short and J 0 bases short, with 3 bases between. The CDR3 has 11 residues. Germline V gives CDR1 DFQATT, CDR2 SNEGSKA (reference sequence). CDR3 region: CSARGSYEQYF. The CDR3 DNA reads TGCAGTGCTAGGGGCTCCTACGAGCAGTACTTC.

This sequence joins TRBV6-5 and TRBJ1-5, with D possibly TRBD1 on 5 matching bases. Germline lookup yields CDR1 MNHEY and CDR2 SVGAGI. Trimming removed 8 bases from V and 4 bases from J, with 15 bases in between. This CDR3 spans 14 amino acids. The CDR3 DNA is TGTGCCAGCGTTACCATGGGACTTAATCAGCCCCAGCATTTT. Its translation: CASVTMGLNQPQHF.

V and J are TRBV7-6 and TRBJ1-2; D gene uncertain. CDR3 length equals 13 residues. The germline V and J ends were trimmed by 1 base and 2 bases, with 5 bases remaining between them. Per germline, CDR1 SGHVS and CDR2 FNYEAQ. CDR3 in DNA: TGTGCCAGCAGCTTAGGCAGGAACTATGGCTACACCTTC. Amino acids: CASSLGRNYGYTF.

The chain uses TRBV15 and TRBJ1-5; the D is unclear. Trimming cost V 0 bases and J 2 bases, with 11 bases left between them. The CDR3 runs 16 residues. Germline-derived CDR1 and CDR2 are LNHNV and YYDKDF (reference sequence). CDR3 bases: TGTGCCACCAGCAGAGAGGTCAATTGGGGCAATCAGCCCCAGCATTTT. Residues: CATSREVNWGNQPQHF.

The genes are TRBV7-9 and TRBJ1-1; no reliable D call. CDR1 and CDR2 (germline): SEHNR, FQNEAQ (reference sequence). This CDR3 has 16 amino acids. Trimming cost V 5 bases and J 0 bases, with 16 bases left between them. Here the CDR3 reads CASSPLVGPLNTEAFF. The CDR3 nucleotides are TGTGCCAGCAGCCCCCTAGTAGGTCCGTTGAACACTGAAGCTTTCTTT.

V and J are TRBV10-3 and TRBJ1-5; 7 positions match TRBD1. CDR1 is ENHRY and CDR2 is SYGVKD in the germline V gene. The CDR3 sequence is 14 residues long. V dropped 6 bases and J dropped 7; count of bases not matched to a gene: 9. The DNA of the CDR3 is TGTGCCATCAGAGACGACAGGGTGGGACAGCCCCAGCATTTT. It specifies CAIRDDRVGQPQHF.

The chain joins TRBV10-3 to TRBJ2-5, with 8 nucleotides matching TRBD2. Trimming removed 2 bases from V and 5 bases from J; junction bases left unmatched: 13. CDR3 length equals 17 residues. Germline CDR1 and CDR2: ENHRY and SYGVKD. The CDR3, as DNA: TGTGCCATCAGTGAGCCGACCGGGACCGGGAGGGGGGAGACCCAGTACTTC. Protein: CAISEPTGTGRGETQYF.

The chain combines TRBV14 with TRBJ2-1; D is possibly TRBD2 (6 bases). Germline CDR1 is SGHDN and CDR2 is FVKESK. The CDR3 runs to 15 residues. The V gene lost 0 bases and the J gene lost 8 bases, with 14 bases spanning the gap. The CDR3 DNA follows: TGTGCCAGCAGCCAAGATTGGCGTGGCGGGGATGAGCAGTTCTTC. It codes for CASSQDWRGGDEQFF.

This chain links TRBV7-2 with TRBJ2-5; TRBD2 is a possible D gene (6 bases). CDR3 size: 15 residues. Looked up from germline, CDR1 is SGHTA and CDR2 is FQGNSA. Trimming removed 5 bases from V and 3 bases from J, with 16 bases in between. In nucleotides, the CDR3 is TGTGCCAGCAGCCCCCAAGTCGGGGGAGAAGAGACCCAGTACTTC. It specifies CASSPQVGGEETQYF.

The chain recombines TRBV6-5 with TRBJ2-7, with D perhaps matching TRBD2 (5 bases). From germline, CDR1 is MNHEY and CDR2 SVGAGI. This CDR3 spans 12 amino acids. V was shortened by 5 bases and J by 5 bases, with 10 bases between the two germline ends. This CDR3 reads CASSRVGDEQYF. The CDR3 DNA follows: TGTGCCAGCAGTCGGGTCGGGGACGAGCAGTACTTC.

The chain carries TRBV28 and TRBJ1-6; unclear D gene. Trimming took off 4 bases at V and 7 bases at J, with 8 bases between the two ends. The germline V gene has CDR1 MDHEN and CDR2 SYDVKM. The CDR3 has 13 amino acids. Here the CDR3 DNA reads TGTGCCAGCAGTTCGAACCAGAATTCACCCCTCCACTTT. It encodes CASSSNQNSPLHF.

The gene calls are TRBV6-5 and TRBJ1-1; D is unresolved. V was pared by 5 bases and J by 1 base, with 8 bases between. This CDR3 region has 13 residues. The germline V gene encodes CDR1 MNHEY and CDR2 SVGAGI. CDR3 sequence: CASSTTRNTEAFF. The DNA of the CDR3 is TGTGCCAGCAGTACCACAAGGAACACTGAAGCTTTCTTT.